The clone carrying this T cell receptor beta chain was seen a few times. What it binds is not known. This specimen belongs to a study of T cell repertoires in cytomegalovirus infection. TCRdb fed the reads into MiXCR, producing one record per CDR3 protein. There are about 340,000 distinct CDR3 sequences in the sample; 25% to 30% occur only once, and 20% lies in the top ten. There are 17 residues in the CDR3. Germline V gene lookup returns CDR1 SGHNT and CDR2 YYREEE (reference sequence). The ends were cut back, 1 base at V and 6 bases at J, with 17 bases in the middle. The material sequenced was cultured PBMCs, taken from culture after CMV antigen stimulation. The V call is TRBV5-4, the J call TRBJ1-6, with no clear D. The receptor was derived from a human donor in good health (CMV status not recorded). Some clones in this sample may be carry-over from other donors' samples. CDR3 sequence (DNA): TGTGCCAGCAGCTTGTTGCCTACTCGTGACGGTAATTCACCCCTCCACTTT. It translates to CASSLLPTRDGNSPLHF.